The TCR beta chain described here comes from a study of blood T cell repertoires in COVID-19. Study context: The study drew acute and convalescent COVID-19 samples from the United States, Italy and Spain. In each case, the material was cDNA or gDNA derived from T cells, B-cell-depleted T cells, or PBMCs.

There are 17 residues in the CDR3. CDR1 and CDR2 from the germline V gene are SGHNT and YENEEA. Germline trimming cut 0 bases from V and 7 bases from J; bases unmatched to any gene: 4. As processed by the authors: By means of reference gene primer amplification, nucleated cell counts were estimated. Profiling relied on immunoSEQ multiplex PCR, and the TCRdb table lists in-frame clones only, not all of them. That table supplies the V and J calls and clone size; D and trimming were determined from the DNA. The data contain roughly 500,000 clones, 80% to 90% of them seen just once; the ten biggest clones take up around 0.95%. The Seattle patients joined while their infection was active and were tracked longitudinally afterward.

The genes are TRBV11-3 and TRBJ2-1, with TRBD2 matching 15 bases. This sequence originates from a man between 18 and 35 years old with COVID-19, enrolled during active disease. Input material: peripheral blood. CDR3 amino acids: CASSLEGGTSGRNEQFF. For the CDR3, the DNA is TGTGCCAGCAGCTTAGAGGGGGGGACTAGCGGGAGGAATGAGCAGTTCTTC.